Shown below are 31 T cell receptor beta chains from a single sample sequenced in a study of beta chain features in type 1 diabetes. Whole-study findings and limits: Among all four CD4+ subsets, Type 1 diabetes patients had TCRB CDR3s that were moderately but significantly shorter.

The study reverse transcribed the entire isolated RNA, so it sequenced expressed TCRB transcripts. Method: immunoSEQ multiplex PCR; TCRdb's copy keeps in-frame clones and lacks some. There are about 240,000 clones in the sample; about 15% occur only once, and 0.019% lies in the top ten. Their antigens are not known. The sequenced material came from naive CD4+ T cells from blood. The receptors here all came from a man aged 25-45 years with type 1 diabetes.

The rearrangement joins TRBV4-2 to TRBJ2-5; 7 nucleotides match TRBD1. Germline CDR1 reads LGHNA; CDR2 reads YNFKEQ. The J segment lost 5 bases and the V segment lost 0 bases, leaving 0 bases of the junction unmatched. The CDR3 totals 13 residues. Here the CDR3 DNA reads TGTGCCAGCAGCCAAGACAGGGGGGAGACCCAGTACTTC. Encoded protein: CASSQDRGETQYF.

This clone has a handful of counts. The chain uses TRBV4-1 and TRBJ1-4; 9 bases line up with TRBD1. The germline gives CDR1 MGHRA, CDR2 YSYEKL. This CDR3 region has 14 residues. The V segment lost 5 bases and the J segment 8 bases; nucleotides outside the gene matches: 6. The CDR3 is CASSYRGPGEKLFF. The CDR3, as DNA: TGCGCCAGCAGCTACAGGGGGCCGGGGGAAAAACTGTTTTTT.

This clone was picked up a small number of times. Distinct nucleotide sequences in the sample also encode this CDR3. The CDR3 here is CASSYSRGNTEAFF. CDR3 nucleotides: TGTGCCAGCAGTTACTCACGGGGGAACACTGAAGCTTTCTTT. The J gene is TRBJ1-1, the V gene TRBV6-5, with unresolved D. Germline CDR1 is MNHEY and CDR2 is SVGAGI. With 0 bases removed from V and 1 base from J, the gap between germline ends came to 6 bases. This CDR3 comprises 14 residues.

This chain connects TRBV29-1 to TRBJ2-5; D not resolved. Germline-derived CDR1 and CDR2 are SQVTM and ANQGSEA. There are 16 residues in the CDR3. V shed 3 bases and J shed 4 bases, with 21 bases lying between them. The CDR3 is CSVEDLLGPSAETQYF. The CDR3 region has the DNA TGCAGCGTTGAGGATCTTCTAGGCCCCTCGGCAGAGACCCAGTACTTC.

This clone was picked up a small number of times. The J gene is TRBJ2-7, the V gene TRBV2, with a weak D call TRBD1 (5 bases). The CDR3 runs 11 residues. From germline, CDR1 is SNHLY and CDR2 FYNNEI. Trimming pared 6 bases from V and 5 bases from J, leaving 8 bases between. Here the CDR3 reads CASSPGHEQYF. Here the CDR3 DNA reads TGTGCCAGCAGCCCAGGGCACGAGCAGTACTTC.

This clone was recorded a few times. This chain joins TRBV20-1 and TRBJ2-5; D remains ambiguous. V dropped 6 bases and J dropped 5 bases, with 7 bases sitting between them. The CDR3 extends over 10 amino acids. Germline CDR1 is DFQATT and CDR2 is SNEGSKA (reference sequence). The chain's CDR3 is CSARKETQYF. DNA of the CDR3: TGCAGTGCGCGCAAGGAGACCCAGTACTTC.

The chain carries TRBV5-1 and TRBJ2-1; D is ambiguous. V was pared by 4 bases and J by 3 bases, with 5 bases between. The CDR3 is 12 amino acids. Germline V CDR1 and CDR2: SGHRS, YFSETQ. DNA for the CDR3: TGCGCCAGCAGCCAACTCTACAATGAGCAGTTCTTC. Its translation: CASSQLYNEQFF.

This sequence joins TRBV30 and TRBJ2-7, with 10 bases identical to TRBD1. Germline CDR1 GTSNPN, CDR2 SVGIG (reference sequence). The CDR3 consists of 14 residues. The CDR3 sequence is CGARDRGERNEQYF. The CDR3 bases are TGTGGCGCCAGGGACAGGGGAGAAAGAAACGAGCAGTACTTC.

The CDR3 sequence is CASSPFPGAYEQYF. The CDR3 DNA follows: TGTGCCAGCTCACCTTTCCCAGGCGCCTACGAGCAGTACTTC. J is TRBJ2-7 and V is TRBV18; no clear D gene. Looked up from germline, CDR1 is KGHSH and CDR2 is LQKENI. This CDR3 contains 14 residues. V was trimmed by 3 bases and J by 2 bases, leaving 11 bases between them.

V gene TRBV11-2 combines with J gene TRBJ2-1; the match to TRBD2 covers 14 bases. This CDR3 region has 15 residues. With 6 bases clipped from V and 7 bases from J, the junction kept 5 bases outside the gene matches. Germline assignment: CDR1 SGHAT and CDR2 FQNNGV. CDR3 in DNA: TGTGCCAGCAGGAAGGGACTAGCGGGAGTAAATGAGCAGTTCTTC. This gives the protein CASRKGLAGVNEQFF.

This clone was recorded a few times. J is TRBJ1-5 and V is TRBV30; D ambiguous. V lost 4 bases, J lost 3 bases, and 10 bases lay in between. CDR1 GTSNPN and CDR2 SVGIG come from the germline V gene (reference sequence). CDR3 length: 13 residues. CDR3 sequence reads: CAWIEQANQPQHF. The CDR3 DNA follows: TGTGCCTGGATTGAGCAAGCCAATCAGCCCCAGCATTTT.

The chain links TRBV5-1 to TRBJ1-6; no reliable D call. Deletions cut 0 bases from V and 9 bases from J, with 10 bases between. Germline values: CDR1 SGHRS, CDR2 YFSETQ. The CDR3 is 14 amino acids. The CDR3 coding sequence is TGCGCCAGCAGCTTGGGCGGCCCGGGTTCACCCCTCCACTTT. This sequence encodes CASSLGGPGSPLHF.

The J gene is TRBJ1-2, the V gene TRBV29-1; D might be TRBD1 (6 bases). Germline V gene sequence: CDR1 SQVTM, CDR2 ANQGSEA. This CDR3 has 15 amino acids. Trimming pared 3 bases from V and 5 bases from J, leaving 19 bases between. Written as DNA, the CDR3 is TGCAGCGTTGATGCGGGGGCCCGCACCGTTTATGGCTACACCTTC. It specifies CSVDAGARTVYGYTF.

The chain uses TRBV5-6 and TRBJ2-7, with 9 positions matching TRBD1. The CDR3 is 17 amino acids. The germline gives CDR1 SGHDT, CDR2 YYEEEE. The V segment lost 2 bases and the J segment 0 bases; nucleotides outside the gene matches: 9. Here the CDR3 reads CASSFLDRGVGSYEQYF. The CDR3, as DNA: TGTGCCAGCAGCTTCCTGGACAGGGGAGTGGGCTCCTACGAGCAGTACTTC.

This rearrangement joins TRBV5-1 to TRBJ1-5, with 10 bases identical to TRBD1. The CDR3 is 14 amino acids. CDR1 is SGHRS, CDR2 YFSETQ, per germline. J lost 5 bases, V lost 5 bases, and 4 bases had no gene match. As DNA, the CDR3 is TGCGCCAGCAGTACGGGACAGGGGCATCAGCCCCAGCATTTT. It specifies CASSTGQGHQPQHF. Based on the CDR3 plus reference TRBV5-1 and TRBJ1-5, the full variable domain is KAGVTQTPRYLIKTRGQQVTLSCSPISGHRSVSWYQQTPGQGLQFLFEYFSETQRNKGNFPGRFSGRQFSNSRSEMNVSTLELGDSALYLCASSTGQGHQPQHFGDGTRLSIL.

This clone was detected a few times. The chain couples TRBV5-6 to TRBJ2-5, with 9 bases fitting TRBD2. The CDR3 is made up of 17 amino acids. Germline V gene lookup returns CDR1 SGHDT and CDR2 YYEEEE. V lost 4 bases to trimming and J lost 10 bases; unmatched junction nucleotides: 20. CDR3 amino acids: CASSLRSGSARIPSQYF. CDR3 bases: TGTGCCAGCAGCCTCCGTAGCGGGAGTGCACGAATCCCCAGCCAGTACTTC.

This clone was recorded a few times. The DNA for the CDR3 is TGTGCCAGCAGCGTAGCCGGACAGCAAGAGACCCAGTACTTC. This gives the protein CASSVAGQQETQYF. This chain joins TRBV9 and TRBJ2-5; maybe TRBD1 (6 bases). The V gene lost 0 bases and the J gene lost 2 bases, with 8 bases spanning the gap. The CDR3 runs 14 residues. CDR1 is SGDLS, CDR2 YYNGEE, per germline.

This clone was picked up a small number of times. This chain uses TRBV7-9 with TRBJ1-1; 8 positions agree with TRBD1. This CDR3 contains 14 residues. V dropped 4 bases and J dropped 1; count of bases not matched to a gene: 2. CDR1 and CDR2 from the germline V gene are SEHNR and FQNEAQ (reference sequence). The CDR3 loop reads CASSSGTGNTEAFF. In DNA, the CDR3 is TGTGCCAGCAGCTCCGGGACAGGGAACACTGAAGCTTTCTTT.

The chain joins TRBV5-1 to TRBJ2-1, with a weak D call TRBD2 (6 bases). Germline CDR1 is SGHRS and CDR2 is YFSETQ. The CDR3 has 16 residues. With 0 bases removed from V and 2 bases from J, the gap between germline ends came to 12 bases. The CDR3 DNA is TGCGCCAGCAGCTTGGCCATCGGGGAGGCCTACAATGAGCAGTTCTTC. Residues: CASSLAIGEAYNEQFF. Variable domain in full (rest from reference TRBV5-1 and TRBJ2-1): KAGVTQTPRYLIKTRGQQVTLSCSPISGHRSVSWYQQTPGQGLQFLFEYFSETQRNKGNFPGRFSGRQFSNSRSEMNVSTLELGDSALYLCASSLAIGEAYNEQFFGPGTRLTVL.

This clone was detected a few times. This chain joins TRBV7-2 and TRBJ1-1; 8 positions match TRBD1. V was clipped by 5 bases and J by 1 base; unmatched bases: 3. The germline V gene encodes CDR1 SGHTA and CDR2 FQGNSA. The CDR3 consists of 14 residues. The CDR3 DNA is TGTGCCAGCAGCCCGGGACAGGCGAACACTGAAGCTTTCTTT. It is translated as CASSPGQANTEAFF.

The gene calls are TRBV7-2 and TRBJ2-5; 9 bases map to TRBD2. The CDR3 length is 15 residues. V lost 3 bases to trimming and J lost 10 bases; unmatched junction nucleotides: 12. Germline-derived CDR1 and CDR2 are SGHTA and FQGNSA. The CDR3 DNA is TGTGCCAGCAGCTTCCGACTAGCGGCCCGAGAGGGCCAGTACTTC. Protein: CASSFRLAAREGQYF.

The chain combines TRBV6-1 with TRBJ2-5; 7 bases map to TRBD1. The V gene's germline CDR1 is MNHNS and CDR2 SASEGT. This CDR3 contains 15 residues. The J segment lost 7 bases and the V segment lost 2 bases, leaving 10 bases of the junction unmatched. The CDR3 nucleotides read TGTGCCAGCAGTGAATTGACAGGGCAAATTGTGACCCAGTACTTC. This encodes CASSELTGQIVTQYF.

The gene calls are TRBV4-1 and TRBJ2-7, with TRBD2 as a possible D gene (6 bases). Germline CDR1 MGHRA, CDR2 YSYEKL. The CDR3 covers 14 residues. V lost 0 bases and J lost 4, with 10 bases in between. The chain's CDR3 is CASSQDLGGYEQYF. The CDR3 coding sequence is TGCGCCAGCAGCCAAGATTTGGGGGGATACGAGCAGTACTTC.

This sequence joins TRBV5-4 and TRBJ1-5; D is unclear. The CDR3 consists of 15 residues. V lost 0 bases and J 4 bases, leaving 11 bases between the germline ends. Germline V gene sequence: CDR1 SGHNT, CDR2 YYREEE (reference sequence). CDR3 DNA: TGTGCCAGCAGCTTGGTAGCCGTCCCAAATCAGCCCCAGCATTTT. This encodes CASSLVAVPNQPQHF. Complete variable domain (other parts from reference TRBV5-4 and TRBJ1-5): ETGVTQSPTHLIKTRGQQVTLRCSSQSGHNTVSWYQQALGQGPQFIFQYYREEENGRGNFPPRFSGLQFPNYSSELNVNALELDDSALYLCASSLVAVPNQPQHFGDGTRLSIL.

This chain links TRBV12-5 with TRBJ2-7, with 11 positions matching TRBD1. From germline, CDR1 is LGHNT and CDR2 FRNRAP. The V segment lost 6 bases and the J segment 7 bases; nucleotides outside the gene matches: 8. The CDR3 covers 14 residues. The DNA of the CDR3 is TGTGCTAGTGGCTTCCGGGACAGGGGGGATGAGCAGTACTTC. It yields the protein CASGFRDRGDEQYF.

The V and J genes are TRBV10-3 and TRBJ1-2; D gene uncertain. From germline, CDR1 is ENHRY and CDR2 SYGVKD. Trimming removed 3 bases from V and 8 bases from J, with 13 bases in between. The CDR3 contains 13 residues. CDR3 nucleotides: TGTGCCATCAGTGAAGGGCAGGAGGCAGGCTACACCTTC. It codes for CAISEGQEAGYTF.

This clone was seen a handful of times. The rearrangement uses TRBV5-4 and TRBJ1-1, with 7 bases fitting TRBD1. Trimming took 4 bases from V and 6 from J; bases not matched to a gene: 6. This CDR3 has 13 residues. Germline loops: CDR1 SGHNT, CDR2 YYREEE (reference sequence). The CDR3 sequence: CASSITGASEAFF. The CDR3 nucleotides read TGTGCCAGCAGCATTACAGGGGCCTCTGAAGCTTTCTTT.

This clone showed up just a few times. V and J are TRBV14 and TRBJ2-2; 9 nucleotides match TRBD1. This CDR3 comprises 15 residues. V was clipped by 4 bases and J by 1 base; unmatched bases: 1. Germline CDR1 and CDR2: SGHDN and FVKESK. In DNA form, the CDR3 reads TGTGCCAGCAGCCTGGGACAGGGGAACACCGGGGAGCTGTTTTTT. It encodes CASSLGQGNTGELFF.

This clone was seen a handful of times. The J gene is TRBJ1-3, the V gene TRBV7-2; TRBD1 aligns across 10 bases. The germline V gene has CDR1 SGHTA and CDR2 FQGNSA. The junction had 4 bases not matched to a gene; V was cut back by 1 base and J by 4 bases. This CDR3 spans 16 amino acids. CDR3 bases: TGTGCCAGCAGCTTAGTCGGGACAGGGGTCGGAAACACCATATATTTT. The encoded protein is CASSLVGTGVGNTIYF.

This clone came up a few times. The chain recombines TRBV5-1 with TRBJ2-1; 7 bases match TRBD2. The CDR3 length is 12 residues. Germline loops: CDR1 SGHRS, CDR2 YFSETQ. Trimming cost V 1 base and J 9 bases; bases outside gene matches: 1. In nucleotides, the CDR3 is TGCGCCAGCAGCTTGCCTAGCGGTGAGCAGTTCTTC. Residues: CASSLPSGEQFF. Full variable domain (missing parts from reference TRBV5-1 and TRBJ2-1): KAGVTQTPRYLIKTRGQQVTLSCSPISGHRSVSWYQQTPGQGLQFLFEYFSETQRNKGNFPGRFSGRQFSNSRSEMNVSTLELGDSALYLCASSLPSGEQFFGPGTRLTVL.

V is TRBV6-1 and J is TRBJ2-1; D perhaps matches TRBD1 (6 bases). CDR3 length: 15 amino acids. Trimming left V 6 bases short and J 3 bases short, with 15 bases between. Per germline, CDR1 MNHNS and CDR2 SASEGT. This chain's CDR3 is CASRTRVGGYNEQFF. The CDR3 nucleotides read TGTGCCAGCAGAACCAGGGTAGGGGGCTACAATGAGCAGTTCTTC.